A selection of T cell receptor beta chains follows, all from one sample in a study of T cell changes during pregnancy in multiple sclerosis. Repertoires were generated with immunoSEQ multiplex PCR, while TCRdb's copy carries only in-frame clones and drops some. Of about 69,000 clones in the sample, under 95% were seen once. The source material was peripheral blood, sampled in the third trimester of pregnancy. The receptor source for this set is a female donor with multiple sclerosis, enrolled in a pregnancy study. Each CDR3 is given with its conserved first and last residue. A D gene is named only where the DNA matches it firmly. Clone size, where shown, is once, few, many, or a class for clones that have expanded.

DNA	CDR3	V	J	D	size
TGTGCCAGCAGCCCACTGCCTAGCGAACTGACTGAAGCTTTCTTT	CASSPLPSELTEAFF	TRBV6-5	TRBJ1-1	.	.
TGCGCCAGCAGTGAGTCGAGGGGAGGCGTGACCCAGTACTTC	CASSESRGGVTQYF	TRBV10-1	TRBJ2-5	.	.
TGTGCCAGCAGCCCCCGGGAGGGGGAGAACACCGGGGAGCTGTTTTTT	CASSPREGENTGELFF	TRBV7-3	TRBJ2-2	TRBD2	.
TGTGCTAGCAGCCCACTTACGTTATCGTCAGGCAACACTGAAGCTTTCTTT	CASSPLTLSSGNTEAFF	TRBV7-7	TRBJ1-1	.	.
TGTGCCAGCAGCCGTCTCCAGATAGGGGGATTCTATGGCTACACCTTC	CASSRLQIGGFYGYTF	TRBV7-2	TRBJ1-2	.	.
TGTGCCAGCAGTAGGCGGGGGGGCGGCACAGATACGCAGTATTTT	CASSRRGGGTDTQYF	TRBV11-3	TRBJ2-3	TRBD2	.
TGTGCCAGCAGCCCCCGGGCGGGACTAGCGGGGGCCAATGAGCAGTTCTTC	CASSPRAGLAGANEQFF	TRBV7-3	TRBJ2-1	TRBD2	.
TGTGCCAGCAGCTTGGCCGAGCGGGGGACCACAGATACGCAGTATTTT	CASSLAERGTTDTQYF	TRBV5-4	TRBJ2-3	TRBD2	.
TGTGCCAGCAGTTTTGGACTAGCACAAACGCCACAGTTCTTC	CASSFGLAQTPQFF	TRBV6-5	TRBJ2-1	TRBD2	.
TGTGCCAGCAGTTCTCCGAGGACAGGGGGGTACTATGGCTACACCTTC	CASSSPRTGGYYGYTF	TRBV28	TRBJ1-2	TRBD1	once
TGTGCCAGTAGTATTGGGGAGGGGCTCTGGGATCAGCCCCAGCATTTT	CASSIGEGLWDQPQHF	TRBV19	TRBJ1-5	.	.
TGTGCCAGCACCCAACCAGGGGCCATGGCGGGCTACGAGCAGTACTTC	CASTQPGAMAGYEQYF	TRBV28	TRBJ2-7	.	.
TGTGCCAGCAGCTTAGGTTCAGGGGTTGGCTACACCTTC	CASSLGSGVGYTF	TRBV7-6	TRBJ1-2	.	.
TGTGCCAGCAGCTTATTCGAGCTTTCAGATACGCAGTATTTT	CASSLFELSDTQYF	TRBV7-2	TRBJ2-3	.	.
TGCGCCAGCAGCCCCGGGACAGGGGGCTACAATGAGCAGTTCTTC	CASSPGTGGYNEQFF	TRBV5-1	TRBJ2-1	TRBD1	.
TGTGCCAGCAGCTTAGAAGGGGGCACTGAAGCTTTCTTT	CASSLEGGTEAFF	TRBV7-9	TRBJ1-1	.	.
TGTGCCAGTAGTAGAAGTCTCGCGGGGGGCGAGTTCTGGACTTTCTTT	CASSRSLAGGEFWTFF	TRBV19	TRBJ1-1	.	few
TGCGCCAGCAGCCAATTGGGCGGGGGCCGTAACACCGGGGAGCTGTTTTTT	CASSQLGGGRNTGELFF	TRBV4-1	TRBJ2-2	.	.
TGTGCCAGCAGCGTCAGGAGCGGGGGGGCCCAAGAGACCCAGTACTTC	CASSVRSGGAQETQYF	TRBV9	TRBJ2-5	TRBD2	.
TGTGCCAGCAGCTCCCGAGGGGACTCCCAAGAGACCCAGTACTTC	CASSSRGDSQETQYF	TRBV7-8	TRBJ2-5	.	.
TGTGCCAGCACACCCGGGACAGGGGGCCGCCTTACCTACGAGCAGTACTTC	CASTPGTGGRLTYEQYF	TRBV19	TRBJ2-7	TRBD1	.
TGTGCCAGCAGTTCATCACTTGTTGGCTACACCTTC	CASSSSLVGYTF	TRBV6-5	TRBJ1-2	.	.
TGTGCCAGCAGCGTAGAGGGGGAGCTTCTGGGGATCGATGGCTACACCTTC	CASSVEGELLGIDGYTF	TRBV9	TRBJ1-2	.	once
TGCGCCAGCAGCCTCCGGACGGGGGGGAGGTACGAGCAGTACTTC	CASSLRTGGRYEQYF	TRBV4-1	TRBJ2-7	TRBD2	once
TGTGCCAGTACCTTTGACGGGGATTACAATCAACCCCAGCATTTT	CASTFDGDYNQPQHF	TRBV19	TRBJ1-5	.	once
TGTGCCAGCAGCGAACAGACCTATGGCTACACCTTC	CASSEQTYGYTF	TRBV5-4	TRBJ1-2	.	few
TGCGCCAGCAGGGCGGGACCTAATGAAAAACTGTTTTTT	CASRAGPNEKLFF	TRBV5-1	TRBJ1-4	.	.
TGTGCCAGCAGCTCTCCGCAGGGATATGGCTACACCTTC	CASSSPQGYGYTF	TRBV6-5	TRBJ1-2	.	.
TGTGCCAGCAGGACGGGACAGATGGGCGCTTTCTTT	CASRTGQMGAFF	TRBV6-5	TRBJ1-1	TRBD1	.
TGCGCCAGCAGCCGGGGACTAGCGGGGGACTACGAGCAGTACTTC	CASSRGLAGDYEQYF	TRBV5-1	TRBJ2-7	TRBD2	.
TGTGCCAGCAGCTTGGAAGCAGGGGGCGGTTATGGCTACACCTTC	CASSLEAGGGYGYTF	TRBV5-4	TRBJ1-2	TRBD1	.
TGTGCCAGCACAAGCCGTGATAGGACAGGGTCCTACGAGCAGTACTTC	CASTSRDRTGSYEQYF	TRBV2	TRBJ2-7	TRBD1	.
TGTGCCAGCTCCCGGGGAAAGGCCTACGAGCAGTACTTC	CASSRGKAYEQYF	TRBV18	TRBJ2-7	.	.
TGTGCCAGTAGTAGCAGGGGGCCCACTGAAGCTTTCTTT	CASSSRGPTEAFF	TRBV19	TRBJ1-1	TRBD1	.
TGTGCCAGCAGTCCGGGACTAGCGTACCAAGAGACCCAGTACTTC	CASSPGLAYQETQYF	TRBV28	TRBJ2-5	TRBD2	.
TGTGCCAGTAGTGAAGTACGGGGGGGCGGTTCACCCCTCCACTTT	CASSEVRGGGSPLHF	TRBV19	TRBJ1-6	.	.
TGCAGCCACTCACCAGGGGGACAGGGGGAGACCCAGTACTTC	CSHSPGGQGETQYF	TRBV29-1	TRBJ2-5	TRBD1	.
TGTGCCTCGGACAGGGGGTTCCAAGAGACCCAGTACTTC	CASDRGFQETQYF	TRBV30	TRBJ2-5	TRBD1	.
TGTGCCAGCAGCGGGACTTATTCCTACGAGCAGTACTTC	CASSGTYSYEQYF	TRBV7-9	TRBJ2-7	.	.
TGTGCCAGCAGCTTAGGGCAGGGGGGCTACACCTTC	CASSLGQGGYTF	TRBV5-6	TRBJ1-2	.	.
TGTGCCAGCAGTTCCCATGAACAGGGGCGTAGGGAAAAACTGTTTTTT	CASSSHEQGRREKLFF	TRBV28	TRBJ1-4	TRBD1	.
TGTGCCAGCAGCCCCTATCAAGAGACCCAGTACTTC	CASSPYQETQYF	TRBV7-6	TRBJ2-5	.	.
TGTGCCAGCAGTGAAGCCCCACGTACAGGGGACTACGAGCAGTACTTC	CASSEAPRTGDYEQYF	TRBV2	TRBJ2-7	TRBD1	few
TGTGCCAGTAGCCTCGCCGGGACAGGGGCTTACAATGAGCAGTTCTTC	CASSLAGTGAYNEQFF	TRBV19	TRBJ2-1	TRBD1	.
TGCAGCGTTGGGTTAGCGGGGGGGATTAATGAGCAGTTCTTC	CSVGLAGGINEQFF	TRBV29-1	TRBJ2-1	TRBD2	.
TGTGCCAGCAGCTTGGGGGGAGGGTGGGGGAACACTGAAGCTTTCTTT	CASSLGGGWGNTEAFF	TRBV5-4	TRBJ1-1	.	.
TGTGCCAGCAGCTTGGACAGGGGCAACTATGGCTACACCTTC	CASSLDRGNYGYTF	TRBV5-4	TRBJ1-2	TRBD1	.
TGTGCCAGTACCCCAGACGATCCCCCTTCGGGGACTGAAGCTTTCTTT	CASTPDDPPSGTEAFF	TRBV19	TRBJ1-1	.	.
TGCGCCAGCAGCCAAGCCGGGACAGGGGCCTACGAGCAGTACTTC	CASSQAGTGAYEQYF	TRBV4-1	TRBJ2-7	TRBD1	.
TGTGCCAGCATCAGAAACTATGGCTACACCTTC	CASIRNYGYTF	TRBV6-1	TRBJ1-2	.	.
TGTGCCTGGAGTATTTTTGGGAGTGGCTACACCTTC	CAWSIFGSGYTF	TRBV30	TRBJ1-2	.	.
TGCGCCAGCCAGCGGGGGGGCCCCACAGATACGCAGTATTTT	CASQRGGPTDTQYF	TRBV5-1	TRBJ2-3	TRBD2	.
TGTGCCAGCAGCCTAAGGGGGATTTGGCATTTT	CASSLRGIWHF	TRBV28	TRBJ1-5	.	.
TGTGCCAGCAGCTTATCGTTTAGAACCGAGACCCAGTACTTC	CASSLSFRTETQYF	TRBV7-9	TRBJ2-5	.	once